This is a list of T cell receptor beta chains from one sample in a study of cytomegalovirus exposure and HLA in healthy donors. TCRdb keeps only in-frame clones here, not all; method: immunoSEQ multiplex PCR. This sample has about 200,000 clones, with 65% to 85% found just once. Sequenced input: PBMCs. The receptors stem from a woman in her 30s in good health and CMV-seronegative. Both conserved end residues are part of each CDR3. Each record gives: clone size, CDR3 length, J gene, V gene, D gene, CDR3 DNA, CDR3 protein. A D gene is named only where the DNA matches it firmly. A row's size may be missing; if present it is once, few, many or a size class.

clone_size: few
cdr3_length: 13
j_call: TRBJ2-7
v_call: TRBV5-4
d_call: NA
cdr3_nt: TGTGCCAGCAGCTTAGAGAGGGTCTACGAGCAGTACTTC
cdr3_aa: CASSLERVYEQYF

clone_size: NA
cdr3_length: 16
j_call: TRBJ2-3
v_call: TRBV15
d_call: NA
cdr3_nt: TGTGCCACCAGCACCCGTGACAGGACCACCACAGATACGCAGTATTTT
cdr3_aa: CATSTRDRTTTDTQYF

clone_size: NA
cdr3_length: 15
j_call: TRBJ1-2
v_call: TRBV6-1
d_call: TRBD1
cdr3_nt: TGTGCCAGCAGATCGCTCGACAGGGGAACCTATGGCTACACCTTC
cdr3_aa: CASRSLDRGTYGYTF

clone_size: few
cdr3_length: 12
j_call: TRBJ1-1
v_call: TRBV2
d_call: NA
cdr3_nt: TGTGCCAGCAGACAGGGATTAACTGAAGCTTTCTTT
cdr3_aa: CASRQGLTEAFF

clone_size: few
cdr3_length: 15
j_call: TRBJ2-7
v_call: TRBV19
d_call: TRBD1
cdr3_nt: TGTGCCAGTAGTCCCGGGACAGGGGGCTTCTACGAGCAGTACTTC
cdr3_aa: CASSPGTGGFYEQYF

clone_size: NA
cdr3_length: 16
j_call: TRBJ1-2
v_call: TRBV5-1
d_call: TRBD1
cdr3_nt: TGCGCCAGCAGCTTGGAAATCCAGGGGGCTGGCTATGGCTACACCTTC
cdr3_aa: CASSLEIQGAGYGYTF

clone_size: NA
cdr3_length: 13
j_call: TRBJ2-7
v_call: TRBV29-1
d_call: TRBD2
cdr3_nt: TGCAGCGCACAGCGGGGGGGCCAGTTCGAGCAGTACTTC
cdr3_aa: CSAQRGGQFEQYF

clone_size: NA
cdr3_length: 13
j_call: TRBJ1-2
v_call: TRBV29-1
d_call: NA
cdr3_nt: TGCAGCGTTGAAAGGGGGACGGATTATGGCTACACCTTC
cdr3_aa: CSVERGTDYGYTF

clone_size: NA
cdr3_length: 18
j_call: TRBJ2-1
v_call: TRBV4-1
d_call: TRBD1
cdr3_nt: TGCGCCAGCAGCCAACCGAGACAGGGGCTTGGGTCCTACAATGAGCAGTTCTTC
cdr3_aa: CASSQPRQGLGSYNEQFF

clone_size: NA
cdr3_length: 13
j_call: TRBJ2-2
v_call: TRBV11-2
d_call: NA
cdr3_nt: TGTGCCAGCAGCTTACGTGCGTCCGGGGAGCTGTTTTTT
cdr3_aa: CASSLRASGELFF

clone_size: NA
cdr3_length: 14
j_call: TRBJ2-1
v_call: TRBV19
d_call: NA
cdr3_nt: TGTGCCAGTGAGGGGGGGAGCTCCTACAATGAGCAGTTCTTC
cdr3_aa: CASEGGSSYNEQFF

clone_size: few
cdr3_length: 13
j_call: TRBJ1-5
v_call: TRBV4-1
d_call: NA
cdr3_nt: TGCGCCAGCAGCCAAGATCGGAATCAGCCCCAGCATTTT
cdr3_aa: CASSQDRNQPQHF

clone_size: NA
cdr3_length: 14
j_call: TRBJ1-5
v_call: TRBV7-6
d_call: NA
cdr3_nt: TGTGCCAGCAGCTTAGGGGCAGGGGATCAGCCCCAGCATTTT
cdr3_aa: CASSLGAGDQPQHF

clone_size: NA
cdr3_length: 11
j_call: TRBJ2-5
v_call: TRBV7-9
d_call: NA
cdr3_nt: TGTGCCAGCAGCTTAGGAGAAGAAGAGTACTTC
cdr3_aa: CASSLGEEEYF

clone_size: NA
cdr3_length: 15
j_call: TRBJ1-1
v_call: TRBV14
d_call: TRBD1
cdr3_nt: TGTGCCAGCAGCCCGGCCGGGACAGGTTTATTTTCAGCTTTCTTT
cdr3_aa: CASSPAGTGLFSAFF

clone_size: NA
cdr3_length: 16
j_call: TRBJ2-1
v_call: TRBV7-8
d_call: TRBD2
cdr3_nt: TGTGCCAGCAGCGGCCTAGCGGGAGGCTCCTACAATGAGCAGTTCTTC
cdr3_aa: CASSGLAGGSYNEQFF

clone_size: NA
cdr3_length: 16
j_call: TRBJ2-6
v_call: TRBV4-1
d_call: NA
cdr3_nt: TGCGCCAGCAGCCAATCCCCGGGAGCCGGGGCCAACGTCCTGACTTTC
cdr3_aa: CASSQSPGAGANVLTF

clone_size: NA
cdr3_length: 14
j_call: TRBJ1-1
v_call: TRBV27
d_call: NA
cdr3_nt: TGTGCCAGCAGTTTGTCGACAGCGAAGAATGAAGCTTTCTTT
cdr3_aa: CASSLSTAKNEAFF

clone_size: NA
cdr3_length: 14
j_call: TRBJ2-7
v_call: TRBV5-4
d_call: TRBD1
cdr3_nt: TGTGCCAGCAGCCGAGGACAGGGGTCCTACGAGCAGTACTTC
cdr3_aa: CASSRGQGSYEQYF

clone_size: NA
cdr3_length: 16
j_call: TRBJ2-7
v_call: TRBV6-5
d_call: NA
cdr3_nt: TGTGCCAGCAGTTACTCGATTGAACTACTGGCCCACGAGCAGTACTTC
cdr3_aa: CASSYSIELLAHEQYF

clone_size: NA
cdr3_length: 17
j_call: TRBJ1-2
v_call: TRBV9
d_call: NA
cdr3_nt: TGTGCCAGCAGCGTCGATCTCCTCCGGGGAAACCACTATGGCTACACCTTC
cdr3_aa: CASSVDLLRGNHYGYTF

clone_size: NA
cdr3_length: 15
j_call: TRBJ2-2
v_call: TRBV5-8
d_call: NA
cdr3_nt: TGTGCCAGCAGCCACCCCCCGGTGATCACCGGGGAGCTGTTTTTT
cdr3_aa: CASSHPPVITGELFF

clone_size: NA
cdr3_length: 16
j_call: TRBJ2-1
v_call: TRBV4-2
d_call: TRBD2
cdr3_nt: TGTGCCAGCAGCCAAGAAGGGGGACTAGTCAACAATGAGCAGTTCTTC
cdr3_aa: CASSQEGGLVNNEQFF

clone_size: NA
cdr3_length: 15
j_call: TRBJ2-7
v_call: TRBV19
d_call: NA
cdr3_nt: TGTGCCAGTAGTATAGGGGGTAGCGGAAACTACGAGCAGTACTTC
cdr3_aa: CASSIGGSGNYEQYF

clone_size: once
cdr3_length: 14
j_call: TRBJ1-2
v_call: TRBV5-1
d_call: TRBD1
cdr3_nt: TGCGCCAGTAGCTTCACAGGGGGCAGCTATGGCTACACCTTC
cdr3_aa: CASSFTGGSYGYTF

clone_size: NA
cdr3_length: 16
j_call: TRBJ2-3
v_call: TRBV5-1
d_call: TRBD2
cdr3_nt: TGCGCCAGCAGCTTGGCGTCTAGCGGGGGAACAGATACGCAGTATTTT
cdr3_aa: CASSLASSGGTDTQYF

clone_size: few
cdr3_length: 17
j_call: TRBJ2-2
v_call: TRBV14
d_call: TRBD1
cdr3_nt: TGTGCCAGCAGCCAACGATTTGGACAGGGGGACACCGGGGAGCTGTTTTTT
cdr3_aa: CASSQRFGQGDTGELFF

clone_size: NA
cdr3_length: 13
j_call: TRBJ1-1
v_call: TRBV14
d_call: NA
cdr3_nt: TGTGCCAGCAGCCAACTAGGGACACTTGAAGCTTTCTTT
cdr3_aa: CASSQLGTLEAFF

clone_size: NA
cdr3_length: 12
j_call: TRBJ2-1
v_call: TRBV7-9
d_call: NA
cdr3_nt: TGTGCCAGCAGCGCAGACTACAATGAGCAGTTCTTC
cdr3_aa: CASSADYNEQFF

clone_size: NA
cdr3_length: 14
j_call: TRBJ2-7
v_call: TRBV28
d_call: TRBD1
cdr3_nt: TGTGCCAGCAGTTTCGGGGACAGGGCCCACGAGCAGTACTTC
cdr3_aa: CASSFGDRAHEQYF

clone_size: NA
cdr3_length: 14
j_call: TRBJ1-1
v_call: TRBV6-6
d_call: NA
cdr3_nt: TGTGCCAGCAGTTACTCGGCGGAGGGCACTGAAGCTTTCTTT
cdr3_aa: CASSYSAEGTEAFF

clone_size: few
cdr3_length: 15
j_call: TRBJ1-2
v_call: TRBV4-1
d_call: NA
cdr3_nt: TGCGCCAGCAGCCAGTATTCTTGGTCAGGGGAGGGCTACACCTTC
cdr3_aa: CASSQYSWSGEGYTF

clone_size: NA
cdr3_length: 14
j_call: TRBJ1-1
v_call: TRBV19
d_call: TRBD1
cdr3_nt: TGTGCCAGTAGTACCTGGACAGGGGCTCGGGAAGCTTTCTTT
cdr3_aa: CASSTWTGAREAFF

clone_size: NA
cdr3_length: 13
j_call: TRBJ2-7
v_call: TRBV6-5
d_call: NA
cdr3_nt: TGTGCCAGCAGTTACGGGGCAGCCTACGAGCAGTACTTC
cdr3_aa: CASSYGAAYEQYF

clone_size: few
cdr3_length: 16
j_call: TRBJ2-1
v_call: TRBV6-1
d_call: TRBD2
cdr3_nt: TGTGCCAGCAGTGTAACTAGCGGGGGCGCCTACAATGAGCAGTTCTTC
cdr3_aa: CASSVTSGGAYNEQFF

clone_size: NA
cdr3_length: 15
j_call: TRBJ2-7
v_call: TRBV11-3
d_call: NA
cdr3_nt: TGTGCCAGCAGCTTACCCTGGCACCCCGCCTACGAGCAGTACTTC
cdr3_aa: CASSLPWHPAYEQYF

clone_size: NA
cdr3_length: 15
j_call: TRBJ2-5
v_call: TRBV28
d_call: TRBD1
cdr3_nt: TGTGCCAGCACCCCGGGACAGGGGTGGATAGAGACCCAGTACTTC
cdr3_aa: CASTPGQGWIETQYF

clone_size: NA
cdr3_length: 13
j_call: TRBJ2-5
v_call: TRBV6-1
d_call: NA
cdr3_nt: TGTGCCAGCAAACCGGGACTGGGGGAGACCCAGTACTTC
cdr3_aa: CASKPGLGETQYF

clone_size: NA
cdr3_length: 14
j_call: TRBJ2-1
v_call: TRBV4-1
d_call: TRBD1
cdr3_nt: TGCGCCAGCAGCCAACCGGGGACAGTCCCCCAGGTGTTCTTC
cdr3_aa: CASSQPGTVPQVFF

clone_size: once
cdr3_length: 14
j_call: TRBJ2-7
v_call: TRBV28
d_call: NA
cdr3_nt: TGTGCCAGCAGACTTGGACACGCCTCCTACGAGCAGTACTTC
cdr3_aa: CASRLGHASYEQYF

clone_size: NA
cdr3_length: 16
j_call: TRBJ2-5
v_call: TRBV15
d_call: TRBD2
cdr3_nt: TGTGCCACCAGCAGGACTAGCGGGAGTGCGGGAGAGACCCAGTACTTC
cdr3_aa: CATSRTSGSAGETQYF

clone_size: NA
cdr3_length: 16
j_call: TRBJ1-5
v_call: TRBV28
d_call: NA
cdr3_nt: TGTGCCAGCAGTTTCAGGGCAGCTTTAAAATTGAAGCCCCAGCATTTT
cdr3_aa: CASSFRAALKLKPQHF

clone_size: NA
cdr3_length: 14
j_call: TRBJ1-3
v_call: TRBV6-5
d_call: TRBD1
cdr3_nt: TGTGCCAGCAGTCGGAGGGGGCTAGGAAACACCATATATTTT
cdr3_aa: CASSRRGLGNTIYF

clone_size: NA
cdr3_length: 14
j_call: TRBJ2-2
v_call: TRBV6-1
d_call: NA
cdr3_nt: TGTGCCAGCTCCGGGGAGTTAAACACCGGGGAGCTGTTTTTT
cdr3_aa: CASSGELNTGELFF

clone_size: once
cdr3_length: 15
j_call: TRBJ2-6
v_call: TRBV15
d_call: TRBD1
cdr3_nt: TGTGCCACCAGCAGAGAGACAGGGATGGCCAACGTCCTGACTTTC
cdr3_aa: CATSRETGMANVLTF

clone_size: NA
cdr3_length: 13
j_call: TRBJ2-5
v_call: TRBV9
d_call: TRBD1
cdr3_nt: TGTGCCAGCAGCGTAGGGACAGGGGGGACCCAGTACTTC
cdr3_aa: CASSVGTGGTQYF

clone_size: NA
cdr3_length: 13
j_call: TRBJ2-3
v_call: TRBV12-5
d_call: TRBD1
cdr3_nt: TGTGCTAGTGGCATGACAGGGGCAGATACGCAGTATTTT
cdr3_aa: CASGMTGADTQYF

clone_size: few
cdr3_length: 13
j_call: TRBJ2-5
v_call: TRBV30
d_call: NA
cdr3_nt: TGTGCCTGGAGTCAGGGGTTTCAAGAGACCCAGTACTTC
cdr3_aa: CAWSQGFQETQYF

clone_size: NA
cdr3_length: 14
j_call: TRBJ2-7
v_call: TRBV5-1
d_call: NA
cdr3_nt: TGCGCCAGCAGCTTGGACTGGAGAGGCTACGAGCAGTACTTC
cdr3_aa: CASSLDWRGYEQYF

clone_size: NA
cdr3_length: 14
j_call: TRBJ1-2
v_call: TRBV25-1
d_call: NA
cdr3_nt: TGTGCCAGCAGTGAATTGTGGGAAGGGGCTGGCTACACCTTC
cdr3_aa: CASSELWEGAGYTF